Reported below is one T cell receptor beta chain. Its antigen is still unknown. Germline CDR1 and CDR2: KGHSH and LQKENI. Trimming took 3 bases from V and 4 from J; bases not matched to a gene: 8. CDR3 length: 15 residues. This entry is derived from a study of T cells and Merkel cell carcinoma outcomes. Sequenced by immunoSEQ multiplex PCR; TCRdb stores in-frame clones only, minus some. Of about 9,200 clones listed, around four fifths are singletons. Findings and caveats of the study: Reportedly, T-cell repertoire with density predicts Merkel cell carcinoma outcomes.

The V call is TRBV18, the J call TRBJ1-1, with TRBD1 matching over 7 bases. Material: tumor tissue from Merkel cell carcinoma. This sequence originates from a human donor with Merkel cell carcinoma. The CDR3 DNA reads as TGTGCCAGCTCACCGTCAGGGGGATTGGGCACTGAAGCTTTCTTT. The encoded protein is CASSPSGGLGTEAFF.